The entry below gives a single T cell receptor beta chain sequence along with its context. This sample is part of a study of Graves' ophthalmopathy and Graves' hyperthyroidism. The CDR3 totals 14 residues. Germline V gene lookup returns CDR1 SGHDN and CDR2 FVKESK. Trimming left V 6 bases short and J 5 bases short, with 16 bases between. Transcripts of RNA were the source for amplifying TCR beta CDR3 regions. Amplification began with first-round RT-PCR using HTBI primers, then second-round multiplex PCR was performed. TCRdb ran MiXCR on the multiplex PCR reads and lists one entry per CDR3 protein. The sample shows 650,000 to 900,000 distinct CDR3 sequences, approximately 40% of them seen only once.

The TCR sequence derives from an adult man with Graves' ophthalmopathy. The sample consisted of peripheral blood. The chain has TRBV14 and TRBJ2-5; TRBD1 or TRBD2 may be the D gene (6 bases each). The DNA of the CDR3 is TGTGCCAGCAGGCGCACAGGGACTGGGGAGACCCAGTACTTC. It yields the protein CASRRTGTGETQYF.